The 6 T cell receptor beta chains in this list originate from one sample, sequenced in a study of T-cell reconstitution after alpha-beta-depleted transplantation in children. The TCRbeta library was prepared with unique molecular identifiers. TCRdb reanalysed the PCR reads using MiXCR and keeps one entry per CDR3 protein. The table includes around 94,000 distinct CDR3 sequences, approximately 8% detected once. The input for sequencing was PBMCs, taken before TCRalphabeta/CD19-depleted stem cell transplant. The receptors stem from a boy aged 2-15 years with acute lymphoblastic leukemia, due to receive a stem cell transplant.

This clonotype was seen many times. The V call is TRBV5-1, the J call TRBJ1-4; weak D call: TRBD1 (5 bases). From germline, CDR1 is SGHRS and CDR2 YFSETQ. The V and J ends lost 7 bases and 3 bases respectively, with 16 bases between them. CDR3 size: 15 residues. The CDR3 sequence: CASGFSGRPNEKLFF. The DNA for the CDR3 is TGCGCCAGCGGTTTCTCAGGGAGGCCTAATGAAAAACTGTTTTTT.

This clonotype was detected only a few times. V is TRBV10-3 and J is TRBJ2-7; D unclear. Deletions cut 4 bases from V and 1 base from J, with 2 bases between. Germline V gene sequence: CDR1 ENHRY, CDR2 SYGVKD. This CDR3 region has 11 residues. The CDR3 nucleotides read TGTGCCATCAGTGGGTCCTACGAGCAGTACTTC. It codes for CAISGSYEQYF.

V gene TRBV7-2 combines with J gene TRBJ1-6; 7 bases match TRBD1. CDR3 size: 15 residues. Losses at the gene ends were 4 bases for V and 7 bases for J; bases not matched to a gene: 7. Looked up from germline, CDR1 is SGHTA and CDR2 is FQGNSA. CDR3 residues: CASSSGGTWNSPLHF. In DNA, the CDR3 is TGTGCCAGCAGCTCAGGGGGGACCTGGAATTCACCCCTCCACTTT.

This clonotype has a handful of counts. V usage is TRBV27 and J usage is TRBJ1-2; 10 bases are shared with TRBD1. V shed 2 bases and J 4 bases; nucleotides not matched to a gene: 4. CDR1 and CDR2 from the germline V gene are MNHEY and SMNVEV (reference sequence). This CDR3 has 15 amino acids. CDR3 sequence reads: CASSLDRTGGYGYTF. The CDR3 nucleotides are TGTGCCAGCAGTTTAGATCGGACAGGGGGCTATGGCTACACCTTC.

This clonotype was seen at least ten times. The rearrangement links TRBV29-1 to TRBJ1-1, with TRBD1 matching 7 bases. J lost 4 bases, V lost 6 bases, and 17 bases had no gene match. The CDR3 extends over 16 amino acids. The germline gives CDR1 SQVTM, CDR2 ANQGSEA. CDR3 bases: TGCAGCGTCGACCCCCCGGCAGGGGGATTTAGCACTGAAGCTTTCTTT. Translation gives CSVDPPAGGFSTEAFF.

This clonotype showed up many times. One end of the junction fails to match germline, which may point to a read error. J is TRBJ1-1 and V is TRBV5-1; D remains ambiguous. There are 13 residues in the CDR3. Germline assignment: CDR1 SGHRS and CDR2 YFSETQ. The CDR3 region is CASSLALTDGGVF. Here the CDR3 DNA reads TGCGCCAGCAGCTTAGCTCTAACGGACGGTGGAGTCTTT.